This T cell receptor (beta chain) originates from a study of T cells in Graves' hyperthyroidism and ophthalmopathy. RNA transcripts provided the source from which TCR beta CDR3 regions were amplified. First-round RT-PCR of the TCR CDR3 relied on the HTBI primer set. From the multiplex PCR reads, TCRdb called clonotypes with MiXCR, one entry per CDR3 protein. The data contain 700,000 or so distinct CDR3 sequences, roughly 15% of them singletons. This clonotype has ten or more counts. No antigen is known for it. The CDR3 covers 17 residues. Trimming took 4 bases from V and 0 from J; bases not matched to a gene: 8. Germline V gene sequence: CDR1 MDHEN, CDR2 SYDVKM. General study results and limits: Most expanded thyroid clonotypes above 0.001 recurred in blood.

Exclusions: uncontrolled infection, other autoimmune disease, pregnancy, lactation. This chain connects TRBV28 to TRBJ2-1; 8 positions agree with TRBD2. This TCR was sampled from a woman aged 50 to 60 with Graves' ophthalmopathy. Material for sequencing was blood. The CDR3 region is CASSSGGEGSSYNEQFF. CDR3 bases: TGTGCCAGCAGTTCCGGGGGGGAGGGTAGCTCCTACAATGAGCAGTTCTTC.